Following are 8 T cell receptor beta chains from one sample sequenced in a study of vaccination and CD4 T cells after COVID-19. The Oncomine TCR Beta short-read assay sequenced DNA from cultured CD4+ T cells. From the PCR reads, TCRdb called clonotypes with MiXCR, one entry per CDR3 protein. There are fewer than 20,000 distinct CDR3 sequences in the sample; around 47% occur only once, and 20% lies in the top ten. Time point defined: late sampling 161 to 241 days after vaccination in a few convalescent patients. Stated treatment: approximately nine-day PBMC culture with coronavirus spike peptide pools or control peptides (ViraFEST assay). These receptors lack a known antigen. Specimen: CD4+ T cells from blood, cultured in vitro, collected about 7 months after SARS-CoV-2 vaccination. Receptor source: a human donor who had recovered from COVID-19.

The sample holds a few counts of this clonotype. This chain uses TRBV20-1 with TRBJ2-2; 7 bases agree with TRBD1. This CDR3 contains 14 residues. J was trimmed by 9 bases and V by 3 bases; bases with no gene match: 10. Looked up from germline, CDR1 is DFQATT and CDR2 is SNEGSKA (reference sequence). CDR3 coding DNA: TGCAGTGCTAGCAACAACCACAGGGGCAGGGAGCTGTTTTTT. Its protein is CSASNNHRGRELFF.

The chain combines TRBV14 with TRBJ1-2; no reliable D call. V was cut by 1 base and J by 5 bases, with 11 bases left in between. This CDR3 has 14 residues. Germline values: CDR1 SGHDN, CDR2 FVKESK. The CDR3 here is CASSQGRALYGYTF. The CDR3 DNA sequence: TGTGCCAGCAGCCAAGGGAGGGCTCTATATGGCTACACCTTC. Based on the CDR3 plus reference TRBV14 and TRBJ1-2, the full variable domain is EAGVTQFPSHSVIEKGQTVTLRCDPISGHDNLYWYRRVMGKEIKFLLHFVKESKQDESGMPNNRFLAERTGGTYSTLKVQPAELEDSGVYFCASSQGRALYGYTFGSGTRLTVV.

This chain uses TRBV7-9 with TRBJ1-3, with D unclear. Trimming pared 7 bases from V and 0 bases from J, leaving 13 bases between. The germline V gene has CDR1 SEHNR and CDR2 FQNEAQ (reference sequence). This CDR3 spans 15 amino acids. CDR3 DNA sequence: TGTGCCAGCACCATAGGGAGGAACTCTGGAAACACCATATATTTT. This gives the protein CASTIGRNSGNTIYF.

The J gene is TRBJ1-3, the V gene TRBV12-3 or TRBV12-4; D not resolved. V lost 5 bases, J lost 0 bases, and 2 bases lay in between. This CDR3 region has 12 residues. Here the CDR3 reads CASSASGNTIYF. CDR3 nucleotides: TGTGCCAGCAGTGCCTCTGGAAACACCATATATTTT.

The count of this clonotype is one. This chain joins TRBV2 and TRBJ2-1; 10 bases align to TRBD1. Germline assignment: CDR1 SNHLY and CDR2 FYNNEI. The junction had 1 base not matched to a gene; V was cut back by 6 bases and J by 8 bases. The CDR3 extends over 12 amino acids. The CDR3 protein is CASRDRGDEQFF. The CDR3 DNA reads as TGTGCCAGCAGGGACAGGGGGGATGAGCAGTTCTTC.

The table lists this clonotype with a few counts. The V call is TRBV20-1, the J call TRBJ1-2; D might be TRBD1 (6 bases). The V gene lost 5 bases and the J gene lost 4 bases, with 14 bases spanning the gap. Germline CDR1 DFQATT, CDR2 SNEGSKA (reference sequence). The CDR3 is 13 amino acids. This chain's CDR3 is CSASTGTTYGYTF. CDR3 in DNA: TGCAGTGCTTCCACCGGGACAACCTATGGCTACACCTTC.

The chain's CDR3 is CASSYNLGTAYNEQFF. The CDR3 DNA sequence: TGTGCCAGCAGTTACAACCTGGGGACAGCCTACAATGAGCAGTTCTTC. This chain joins TRBV6-6 and TRBJ2-1; TRBD1 aligns across 7 bases. Looked up from germline, CDR1 is MNHNY and CDR2 is SVGAGI (reference sequence). After removal of 2 bases from V and 2 bases from J, the junction contained 6 bases not matched to a gene. This CDR3 contains 16 residues.

This chain connects TRBV10-3 to TRBJ2-3; TRBD2 aligns across 14 bases. The CDR3 consists of 19 residues. Trimming cost V 6 bases and J 0 bases; bases outside gene matches: 11. Per germline, CDR1 ENHRY and CDR2 SYGVKD. DNA of the CDR3: TGTGCCATCAGGACGCCGGGACTAGCGGGGGCCCCTAGCACAGATACGCAGTATTTT. Its protein is CAIRTPGLAGAPSTDTQYF.